What follows describes a single T cell receptor beta chain. Data came from immunoSEQ multiplex PCR; TCRdb stores just in-frame clones and leaves some out. This table has 250,000 to 350,000 clones, approximately 90% appearing once. The germline V gene encodes CDR1 ENHRY and CDR2 SYGVKD. V was clipped by 10 bases and J by 1 base, with 16 bases between them. CDR3 size: 14 residues. These data originate in a study of blood T cell repertoires in COVID-19. The sequenced sample consisted of peripheral blood. This TCR was recovered from a woman in her forties or fifties with active or convalescent COVID-19. The rearrangement joins TRBV10-3 to TRBJ1-1; a possible D gene is TRBD1 (6 bases). The CDR3 loop is CATRGGSSNTEAFF. As DNA, the CDR3 is TGTGCCACTAGGGGGGGCAGTTCGAACACTGAAGCTTTCTTT.